This TCR beta chain is drawn from a study of CXCR3-negative and CXCR3-positive naive CD8 T cells. Study in general: Per-library TRB read counts averaged about 1.5 +/- 0.3 million, adding up to some 150 million in total.

CDR3 length: 17 amino acids. Germline lookup yields CDR1 SGHRS and CDR2 YFSETQ. Each TRB cDNA library was prepared by 5' RACE (with UMI labels). With the 5' RACE reads reprocessed, TCRdb shows one record per CDR3 protein and no DNA. Found here are 45,000 to 70,000 distinct CDR3 sequences; the top ten clones hold roughly a quarter. Overall study findings and caveats: Surface CD5 was comparable between naive subsets; TCR strength was inferred from TRB CDR3 properties. Diversity was high in both naive subsets and much lower in memory cells.

As for this clonotype: What it recognizes is unknown.

Sample: memory CD8+ T cells from blood. The receptor comes from a human donor in good health. Some clones in this sample may be carry-over from other donors' samples. The chain employs TRBV5-1 and TRBJ2-1. The CDR3 here is CASSSGLAASSYNEQFF.